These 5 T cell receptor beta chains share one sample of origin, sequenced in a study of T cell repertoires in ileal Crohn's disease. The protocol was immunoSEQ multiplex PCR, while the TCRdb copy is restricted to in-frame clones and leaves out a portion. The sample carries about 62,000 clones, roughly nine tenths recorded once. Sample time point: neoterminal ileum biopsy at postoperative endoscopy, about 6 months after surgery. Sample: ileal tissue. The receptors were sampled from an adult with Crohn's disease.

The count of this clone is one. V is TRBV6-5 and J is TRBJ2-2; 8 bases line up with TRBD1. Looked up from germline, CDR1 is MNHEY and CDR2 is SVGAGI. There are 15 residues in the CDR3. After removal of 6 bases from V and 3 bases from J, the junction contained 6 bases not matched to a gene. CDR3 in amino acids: CASSETGVYTGELFF. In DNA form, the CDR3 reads TGTGCCAGCAGCGAGACAGGGGTCTACACCGGGGAGCTGTTTTTT.

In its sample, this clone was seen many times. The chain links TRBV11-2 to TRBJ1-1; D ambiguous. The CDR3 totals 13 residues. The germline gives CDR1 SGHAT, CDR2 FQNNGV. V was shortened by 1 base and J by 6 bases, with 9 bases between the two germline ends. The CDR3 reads CASSLGRVAEAFF. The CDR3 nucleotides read TGTGCCAGCAGCTTAGGTCGGGTGGCTGAAGCTTTCTTT.

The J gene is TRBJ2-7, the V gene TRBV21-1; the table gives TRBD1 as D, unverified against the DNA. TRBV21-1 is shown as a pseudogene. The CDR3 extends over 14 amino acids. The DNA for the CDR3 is TGTGCCAGCAGCGGAAAAACAGGGTCCTACGAGCAGTACGTC. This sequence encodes CASSGKTGSYEQYV.

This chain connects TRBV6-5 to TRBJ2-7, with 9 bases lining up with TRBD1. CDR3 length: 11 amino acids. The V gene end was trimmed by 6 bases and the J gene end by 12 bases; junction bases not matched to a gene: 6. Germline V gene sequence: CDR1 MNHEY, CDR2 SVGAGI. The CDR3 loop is CASSHRDRAYF. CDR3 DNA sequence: TGTGCCAGCAGCCACCGGGACAGGGCGTACTTC.

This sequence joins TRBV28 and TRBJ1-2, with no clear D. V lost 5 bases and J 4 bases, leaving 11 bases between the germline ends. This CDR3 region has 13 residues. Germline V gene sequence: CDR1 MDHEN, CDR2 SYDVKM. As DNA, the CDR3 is TGTGCCAGCAGTCTGTCCGGGGTCTATGGCTACACCTTC. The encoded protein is CASSLSGVYGYTF.